This TCR beta chain appears in the sequencing data of a study of T cell responses to AZD1222 COVID-19 vaccine. Germline values: CDR1 SGDLS, CDR2 YYNGEE. The CDR3 length is 14 residues. With 0 bases removed from V and 5 bases from J, the gap between germline ends came to 9 bases. Profiling relied on immunoSEQ multiplex PCR, and the TCRdb table lists in-frame clones only, not all of them. The table lists 55,000 to 75,000 clones, 80% of them singletons. V and J are TRBV9 and TRBJ2-1; possibly TRBD1 for D (6 bases). This TCR derives from an adult in good health. The specimen was peripheral blood, collected on day 0 of AZD1222 vaccination. The CDR3 DNA sequence: TGTGCCAGCAGCGTAGCCTGGACAGACAATGAGCAGTTCTTC. Protein: CASSVAWTDNEQFF.